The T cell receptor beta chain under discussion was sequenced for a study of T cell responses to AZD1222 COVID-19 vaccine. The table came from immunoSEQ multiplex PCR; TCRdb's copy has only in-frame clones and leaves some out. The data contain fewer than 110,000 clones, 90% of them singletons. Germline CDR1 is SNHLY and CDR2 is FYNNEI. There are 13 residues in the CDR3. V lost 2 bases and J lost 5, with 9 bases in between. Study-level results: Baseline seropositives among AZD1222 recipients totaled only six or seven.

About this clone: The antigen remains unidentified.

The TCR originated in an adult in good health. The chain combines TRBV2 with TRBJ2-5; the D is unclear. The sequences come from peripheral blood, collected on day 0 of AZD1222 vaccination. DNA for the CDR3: TGTGCCAGCAGTGAAATGCGGCGGGAGACCCAGTACTTC. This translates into CASSEMRRETQYF.